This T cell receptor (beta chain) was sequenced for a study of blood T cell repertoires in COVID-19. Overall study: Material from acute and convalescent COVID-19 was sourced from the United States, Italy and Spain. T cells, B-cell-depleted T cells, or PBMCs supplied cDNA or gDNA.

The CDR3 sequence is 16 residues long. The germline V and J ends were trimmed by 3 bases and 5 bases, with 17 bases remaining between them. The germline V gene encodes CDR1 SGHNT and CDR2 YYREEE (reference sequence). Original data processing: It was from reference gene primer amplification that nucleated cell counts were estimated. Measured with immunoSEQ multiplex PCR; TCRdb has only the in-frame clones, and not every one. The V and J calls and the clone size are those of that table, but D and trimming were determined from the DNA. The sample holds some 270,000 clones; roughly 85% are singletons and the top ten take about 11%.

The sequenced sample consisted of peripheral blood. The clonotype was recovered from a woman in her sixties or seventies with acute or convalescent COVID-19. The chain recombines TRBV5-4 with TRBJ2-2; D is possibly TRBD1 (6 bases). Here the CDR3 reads CASSSWTRGPTGELFF. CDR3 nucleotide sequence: TGTGCCAGCAGCTCTTGGACCAGGGGACCTACCGGGGAGCTGTTTTTT.